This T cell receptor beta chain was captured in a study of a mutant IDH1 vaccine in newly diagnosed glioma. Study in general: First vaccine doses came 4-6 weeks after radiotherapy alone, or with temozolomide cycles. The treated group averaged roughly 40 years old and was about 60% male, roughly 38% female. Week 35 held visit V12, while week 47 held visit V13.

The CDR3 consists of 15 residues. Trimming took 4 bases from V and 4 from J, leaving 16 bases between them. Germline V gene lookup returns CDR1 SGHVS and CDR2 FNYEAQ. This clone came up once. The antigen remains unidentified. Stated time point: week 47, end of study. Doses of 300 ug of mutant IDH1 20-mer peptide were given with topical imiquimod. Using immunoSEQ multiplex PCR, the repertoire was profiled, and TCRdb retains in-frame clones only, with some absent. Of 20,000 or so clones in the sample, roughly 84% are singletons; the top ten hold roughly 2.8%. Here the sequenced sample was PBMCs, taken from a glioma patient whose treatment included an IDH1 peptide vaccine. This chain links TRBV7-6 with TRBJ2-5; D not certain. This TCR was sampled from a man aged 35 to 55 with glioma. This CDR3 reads CASSSTPTALETQYF. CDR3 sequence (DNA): TGTGCCAGCAGCTCCACCCCTACCGCTCTAGAGACCCAGTACTTC.